The text below deals with one T cell receptor (beta chain). Its antigen is currently unknown. Clones were read by immunoSEQ multiplex PCR, and TCRdb kept only the in-frame ones, dropping some. This sample has some 150,000 clones, with just over 90% found just once. This sample is part of a study of OX40 agonist ivuxolimab in advanced cancers. Study-wide background: Given to patients was ivuxolimab, an agonistic anti-OX40 (CD134) antibody. A mean age of roughly 62 years, range roughly 20 to 85, was recorded, and 70% to 85% were male.

Notes on the study in general: The study found among the lowest clonal expansion in partial responders at 0.1-3.0 mg/kg.

The source was CD4+ or CD8+ T cells sorted from blood, collected in a trial of the OX40 agonist ivuxolimab. The receptor comes from an adult with an advanced solid tumor such as melanoma, head and neck, liver or kidney cancer.

The CDR3 DNA reads TGTGCCAGCAGCTTATGGGGACCCCGGGGTAGCGGGAGAAACGAGCAGTACTTC. Encoded protein: CASSLWGPRGSGRNEQYF. This sequence joins TRBV7-2 and TRBJ2-5; 9 positions match TRBD2. Judging by the DNA end, TRBJ2-7 fits better; the J call may be wrong. The V gene's germline CDR1 is SGHTA and CDR2 FQGNSA. The length of the CDR3 is 18 residues.